This is a list of T cell receptor beta chains from one sample in a study of neoadjuvant anti-PD-1 for oral cavity cancer. The assay was immunoSEQ multiplex PCR, and TCRdb's table has in-frame clones only and misses some. Altogether roughly 24,000 clones are present, about 25% being singletons, with the ten largest covering around 15%. Sample: tumor tissue, taken after nivolumab (anti-PD-1) treatment. The receptors stem from a person between 35 and 79 years old with oral cavity squamous cell carcinoma. Each CDR3 is given with its conserved first and last residue. The order of the fields is J gene, D gene, CDR3 length, V gene, CDR3 protein. D genes are given only for firm matches.

TRBJ1-1	-	15	TRBV9	CASSPFAGLNTEAFF
TRBJ2-1	-	13	TRBV29-1	CSVDSVSYNEQFF
TRBJ1-4	-	14	TRBV4-2	CASSRGEINEKLFF
TRBJ2-1	-	16	TRBV11-2	CASSLGTGVSYNEQFF
TRBJ2-1	TRBD1	13	TRBV27	CASSLGTDNEQFF
TRBJ2-7	-	11	TRBV28	CASSLNYEQYF
TRBJ2-7	TRBD1	13	TRBV6-1	CAVQQGTSYEQYF
TRBJ2-3	TRBD2	16	TRBV2	CASIVGLAGRTDTQYF
TRBJ2-5	-	13	TRBV19	CASSIEGLETQYF
TRBJ1-1	-	12	TRBV5-4	CASSFSPPAAFF
TRBJ2-7	TRBD2	13	TRBV30	CAWSGYTGGEQYF
TRBJ2-1	TRBD2	14	TRBV27	CASKGLAGANEQFF
TRBJ1-1	-	13	TRBV6-5	CASSYSIATEAFF
TRBJ2-5	TRBD2	16	TRBV7-2	CASSTRTSGGVETQYF
TRBJ2-1	TRBD1	14	TRBV5-1	CASSRDSVNNEQFF
TRBJ1-2	-	13	TRBV4-2	CASSQDVRGSYTF
TRBJ2-1	TRBD2	19	TRBV5-1	CASSLAGLAVISSYNEQFF
TRBJ1-2	-	14	TRBV4-1	CASSQERARYGYTF
TRBJ2-3	TRBD2	15	TRBV14	CASSRGLAWTDTQYF
TRBJ2-7	TRBD2	15	TRBV2	CASRETSGLSYEQYF
TRBJ2-7	TRBD1	17	TRBV7-9	CASSTRVPGQGAYEQYF
TRBJ2-2	-	13	TRBV5-1	CASSFAGKGELFF
TRBJ2-3	-	13	TRBV11-2	CASSVGGVYTQYF
TRBJ1-2	-	15	TRBV15	CATSRDGTTDYGYTF
TRBJ2-3	-	15	TRBV9	CASSVAWGSADTQYF
TRBJ1-5	-	14	TRBV5-6	CASSLQHSNQPQHF
TRBJ1-5	-	14	TRBV7-9	CASSPPGRNQPQHF
TRBJ1-1	-	15	TRBV6-1	CASSDHQGWNTEAFF
TRBJ1-1	-	15	TRBV11-2	CASSSYRSEGTEAFF
TRBJ2-1	-	14	TRBV6-6	CASRQVVNYNEQFF
TRBJ1-2	-	15	TRBV2	CASSGQGRLGYGYTF
TRBJ1-5	-	15	TRBV6-6	CASSKRGGSNQPQHF